The rows below give T cell receptor beta chains drawn from one sample of a study of blood T cell repertoires in COVID-19. Profiling relied on immunoSEQ multiplex PCR, and the TCRdb table lists in-frame clones only, not all of them. The sample lists a few hundred thousand clones, roughly 84% occurring once. Sequenced material: PBMCs or T cells enriched from blood (not recorded which). The receptor source for this set is a middle-aged woman who had recovered from COVID-19. The CDR3 runs from the conserved cysteine through the conserved F or W. A D gene is named only where the DNA matches it firmly. Expanded clones are given a class, and other clones once, few, many or no size at all.

>TRBV27|TRBJ1-2|-|13|-
CASSLREDYGYTF
TGTGCCAGCAGTTTAAGGGAGGACTATGGCTACACCTTC
>TRBV28|TRBJ1-5|-|15|-
CASKYLRRVNQPQHF
TGTGCCAGCAAATACTTAAGGAGGGTCAATCAGCCCCAGCATTTT
>TRBV3-1/TRBV3-2|TRBJ2-1|TRBD2|13|-
CASTNIAGIEQFF
TGTGCCAGCACCAACATAGCGGGAATTGAGCAGTTCTTC
>TRBV6-6|TRBJ1-3|-|15|-
CASRATGVSGNTIYF
TGTGCCAGCAGAGCCACCGGGGTCTCTGGAAACACCATATATTTT
>TRBV24-1|TRBJ1-2|-|14|-
CATSGQQSGYGYTF
TGTGCCACCAGTGGGCAACAGTCTGGCTATGGCTACACCTTC
>TRBV27|TRBJ1-4|-|15|-
CASSLKKGAGEKLFF
TGTGCCAGCAGTTTAAAAAAAGGGGCCGGCGAAAAACTGTTTTTT
>TRBV28|TRBJ1-2|TRBD1|16|-
CASSLFEGAANYGYTF
TGTGCCAGCAGTTTATTCGAGGGGGCTGCTAACTATGGCTACACCTTC
>TRBV6-5|TRBJ1-1|-|13|-
CASSRGGLTEAFF
TGTGCCAGCAGCCGGGGGGGGTTAACTGAAGCTTTCTTT
>TRBV18|TRBJ1-2|TRBD1|13|-
CASSPTGLYGYTF
TGTGCCAGCTCGCCGACAGGGTTGTATGGCTACACCTTC
>TRBV2|TRBJ1-5|TRBD1|15|many
CASSEANRGHEPQHF
TGTGCCAGCAGTGAAGCCAACAGGGGGCATGAGCCCCAGCATTTT
>TRBV27|TRBJ2-2|TRBD2|16|-
CASSWPLAGGTGELFF
TGTGCCAGCAGTTGGCCGCTAGCGGGCGGCACCGGGGAGCTGTTTTTT
>TRBV18|TRBJ1-2|TRBD1|15|once
CASSKGGQGTYGYTF
TGTGCCAGCTCAAAAGGGGGACAGGGGACCTATGGCTACACCTTC
>TRBV19|TRBJ1-5|TRBD1|15|once
CASSPEGQSNQPQHF
TGTGCCAGTAGTCCCGAGGGACAGAGCAATCAGCCCCAGCATTTT
>TRBV6-5|TRBJ2-5|-|10|-
CASRRETQYF
TGTGCCAGCAGGAGAGAGACCCAGTACTTC
>TRBV7-8|TRBJ1-1|TRBD1|14|-
CASSSDRGNTEAFF
TGTGCCAGCAGCTCCGACAGGGGAAACACTGAAGCTTTCTTT
>TRBV11-2|TRBJ1-1|TRBD1|15|-
CASSPRQGMGTEAFF
TGTGCCAGCAGCCCCAGACAGGGGATGGGTACTGAAGCTTTCTTT
>TRBV27|TRBJ2-1|TRBD2|15|-
CASSLGTSGHNEQFF
TGTGCCAGCAGTCTGGGGACTAGCGGTCACAATGAGCAGTTCTTC
>TRBV3-1/TRBV3-2|TRBJ2-7|TRBD1|14|-
CASSSRDRVYEQYF
TGTGCCAGCAGCAGCCGGGACAGGGTCTACGAGCAGTACTTC
>TRBV5-1|TRBJ2-6|-|16|-
CASSLGIRAGANVLTF
TGCGCCAGCAGCTTGGGTATCAGGGCTGGGGCCAACGTCCTGACTTTC
>TRBV19|TRBJ1-5|TRBD1|17|-
CASSRGQGPYSNQPQHF
TGTGCCAGTAGTCGGGGACAGGGCCCTTATAGCAATCAGCCCCAGCATTTT
>TRBV6-5|TRBJ1-6|-|13|-
CATARGVGSPLHF
TGTGCCACCGCGCGGGGGGTAGGTTCACCCCTCCACTTT
>TRBV7-9|TRBJ1-2|-|13|-
CASSLIGKGDYTF
TGTGCCAGCAGCTTAATCGGAAAGGGGGACTACACCTTC
>TRBV18|TRBJ1-3|-|16|many
CASSPSQEGSGNTIYF
TGTGCCAGCTCACCGTCCCAGGAGGGATCTGGAAACACCATATATTTT
>TRBV7-3|TRBJ2-3|TRBD2|15|-
CASSLTSVGTDTQYF
TGTGCCAGCAGCCTTACTAGCGTAGGCACAGATACGCAGTATTTT
>TRBV4-1|TRBJ2-3|-|16|-
CASSQDPGDGTDTQYF
TGCGCCAGCAGCCAAGATCCGGGAGATGGGACAGATACGCAGTATTTT
>TRBV3-1/TRBV3-2|TRBJ1-1|-|12|-
CASSHGKTEAFF
TGTGCCAGCAGCCACGGGAAAACTGAAGCTTTCTTT
>TRBV19|TRBJ2-7|TRBD1|16|-
CASSISGTGSSYEQYF
TGTGCCAGTAGTATATCCGGGACAGGGTCCTCCTACGAGCAGTACTTC
>TRBV30|TRBJ1-4|-|17|-
CAWSASASGATNEKLFF
TGTGCCTGGAGTGCCTCTGCCTCGGGGGCAACTAATGAAAAACTGTTTTTT
>TRBV9|TRBJ2-2|TRBD1|16|-
CASSGRTGRHAGELFF
TGTGCCAGCAGCGGCCGGACAGGGCGACACGCCGGGGAGCTGTTTTTT